Listed below are T cell receptor beta chains from one sample, sequenced in a study of human T cells and chemical hapten exposure. One entry per CDR3 protein results from TCRdb running MiXCR on the RACE reads. Among some 38,000 distinct CDR3 sequences, around a tenth were seen once, and the ten largest hold roughly 25%. The material was whole blood, obtained in connection with sensitization to the hapten diphenylcyclopropenone (DPC). The source is a man aged 50 to 59 with alopecia areata. Some clones in this sample may be carry-over from other donors' samples. Both conserved end residues are part of each CDR3. The order of the fields is D gene, clone size, V gene, J gene, CDR3 DNA, CDR3 protein. The D gene is left open where the match is weak. Rows give clone size only sometimes, using once, few, many, or a class for an expanded clone.

>TRBD2|many|TRBV6-2/TRBV6-3|TRBJ2-4
TGTGCCAGCAGTCCTTCTTTGACTAGCGGGACCCGGGGAAACATTCAGTACTTC
CASSPSLTSGTRGNIQYF
>TRBD1|.|TRBV6-4|TRBJ2-3
TGTGCCAGCAGCCCGGGACAGGGGGCCGTAGATACGCAGTATTTT
CASSPGQGAVDTQYF
>.|many|TRBV10-3|TRBJ1-1
TGTGCCATCACCGCTATGGGGGGAATGAACACTGAAGCTTTCTTT
CAITAMGGMNTEAFF
>.|few|TRBV7-9|TRBJ1-1
TGTGCCAGCAGCTCCTCAGGAGGGGGATGGACTGAAGCTTTCTTT
CASSSSGGGWTEAFF
>TRBD2|few|TRBV4-2|TRBJ2-5
TGTGCCAGCAGCCAAGACAGGACTAGCGGGAGTGAGACCCAGTACTTC
CASSQDRTSGSETQYF
>.|.|TRBV29-1|TRBJ1-2
TGCAGCGTTGAAATGGGGCCCAATTATGGCTACACCTTC
CSVEMGPNYGYTF
>.|.|TRBV29-1|TRBJ2-5
TGCAGCGTTGGATTCCGAGGGACTGGGGAGACCCAGTACTTC
CSVGFRGTGETQYF
>TRBD2|.|TRBV27|TRBJ2-1
TGTGCCAGCAGTCCCCGGACTAGCGGGGCCAATGAGCAGTTCTTC
CASSPRTSGANEQFF
>.|many|TRBV12-3/TRBV12-4|TRBJ2-2
TGTGCCAGCAGTTTATCAAGCACCGGGGAGCTGTTTTTT
CASSLSSTGELFF
>.|many|TRBV5-8|TRBJ2-5
TGTGCCACAGTACGGGGGTCGGTAGAGACCCAGTACTTC
CATVRGSVETQYF
>TRBD1|.|TRBV28|TRBJ2-7
TGTGCCAGCAGTTTCTGGGACAGGGAATCGGCCTACGAGCAGTACTTC
CASSFWDRESAYEQYF
>TRBD2|many|TRBV6-4|TRBJ2-1
TGTGCCAGCAGTGACTCCGGGACTAGCGGGAGCAATGAGCAGTTCTTC
CASSDSGTSGSNEQFF
>.|.|TRBV29-1|TRBJ1-1
TGCAGCGTTGACCTGGACAGGAACACTGAAGCTTTCTTT
CSVDLDRNTEAFF
>.|many|TRBV12-3/TRBV12-4|TRBJ2-4
TGTGCCAGCAGGGTAGCGGAAAACATTCAGTACTTC
CASRVAENIQYF